This T cell receptor (beta chain) was profiled in a study of OX40 agonist ivuxolimab in advanced cancers. Study in general: Each patient was given ivuxolimab into a vein every 2 weeks, at 0.01 to 10 mg/kg. Study-wide points: CD4+ and CD8+ T cells in blood underwent clonal expansion by week 6 at 0.1 to 3.0 mg/kg.

Profiling relied on immunoSEQ multiplex PCR, and the TCRdb table lists in-frame clones only, not all of them. The data hold around 40,000 clones, with less than 85% observed a single time. This clone appeared a single time. Its antigen is not known. Germline lookup yields CDR1 SNHLY and CDR2 FYNNEI. The CDR3 is 12 residues long. The sample in question was CD4+ or CD8+ T cells sorted from blood, obtained in a trial of the OX40 agonist ivuxolimab. The TCR originated in an adult with an advanced solid tumor such as melanoma, head and neck, liver or kidney cancer. The rearrangement joins TRBV2 to TRBJ2-5; the D call may be TRBD1 or TRBD2 (5 bases each). Judging by the DNA end, TRBJ2-7 fits better; the J call may be wrong. The CDR3 nucleotides are TGTGCCAGCGGGACGGGCGGCTACGAGCAGTACTTC. It is translated as CASGTGGYEQYF.